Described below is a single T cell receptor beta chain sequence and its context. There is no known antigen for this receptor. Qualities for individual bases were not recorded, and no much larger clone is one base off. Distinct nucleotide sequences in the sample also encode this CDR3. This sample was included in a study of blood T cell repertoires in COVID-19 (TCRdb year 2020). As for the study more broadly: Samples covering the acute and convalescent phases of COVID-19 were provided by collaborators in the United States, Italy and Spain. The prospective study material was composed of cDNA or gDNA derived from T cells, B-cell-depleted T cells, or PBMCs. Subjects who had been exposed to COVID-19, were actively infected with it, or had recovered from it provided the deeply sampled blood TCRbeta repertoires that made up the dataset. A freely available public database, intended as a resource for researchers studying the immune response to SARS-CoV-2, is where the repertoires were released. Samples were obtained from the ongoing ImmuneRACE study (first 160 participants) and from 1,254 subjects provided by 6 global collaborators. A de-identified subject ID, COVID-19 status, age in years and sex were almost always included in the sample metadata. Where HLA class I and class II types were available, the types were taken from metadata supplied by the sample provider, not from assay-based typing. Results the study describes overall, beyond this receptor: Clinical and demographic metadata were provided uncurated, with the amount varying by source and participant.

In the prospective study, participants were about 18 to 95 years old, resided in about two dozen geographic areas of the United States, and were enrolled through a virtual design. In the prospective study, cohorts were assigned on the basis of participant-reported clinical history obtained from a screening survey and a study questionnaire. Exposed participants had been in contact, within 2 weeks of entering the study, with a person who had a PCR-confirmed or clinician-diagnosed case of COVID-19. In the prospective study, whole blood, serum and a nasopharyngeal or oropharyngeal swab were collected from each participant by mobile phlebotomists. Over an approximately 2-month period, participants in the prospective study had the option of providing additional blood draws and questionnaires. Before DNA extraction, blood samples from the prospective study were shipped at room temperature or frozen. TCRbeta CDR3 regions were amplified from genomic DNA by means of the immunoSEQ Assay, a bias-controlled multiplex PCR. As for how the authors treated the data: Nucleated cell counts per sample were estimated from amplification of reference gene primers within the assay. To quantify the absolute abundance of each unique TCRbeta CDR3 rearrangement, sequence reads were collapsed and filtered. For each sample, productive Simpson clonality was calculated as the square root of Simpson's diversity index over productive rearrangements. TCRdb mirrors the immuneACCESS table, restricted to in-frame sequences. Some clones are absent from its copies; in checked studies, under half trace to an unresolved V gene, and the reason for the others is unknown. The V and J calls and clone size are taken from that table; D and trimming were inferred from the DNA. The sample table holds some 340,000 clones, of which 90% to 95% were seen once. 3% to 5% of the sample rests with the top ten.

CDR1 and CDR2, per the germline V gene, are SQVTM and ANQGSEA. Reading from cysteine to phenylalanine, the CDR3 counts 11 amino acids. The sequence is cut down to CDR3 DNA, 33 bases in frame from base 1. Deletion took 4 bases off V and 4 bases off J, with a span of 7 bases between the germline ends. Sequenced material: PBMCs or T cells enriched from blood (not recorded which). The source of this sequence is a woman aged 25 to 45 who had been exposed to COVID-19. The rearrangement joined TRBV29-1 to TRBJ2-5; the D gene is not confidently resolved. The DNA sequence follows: TGCAGCGTTGGGCAGCGAGAGACCCAGTACTTC. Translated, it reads CSVGQRETQYF.